A single sample gave rise to the 8 T cell receptor beta chains below, sequenced in a study of T cells in Graves' hyperthyroidism and ophthalmopathy. RNA transcripts gave rise to amplified TCR beta CDR3 regions. TCR CDR3 regions were first amplified by RT-PCR with HTBI primers. TCRdb ran MiXCR on the multiplex PCR reads and lists one entry per CDR3 protein. The table has under 650,000 distinct CDR3 sequences, about 16% seen once. Sequenced: blood. The source is a woman aged 25-40 years with Graves' hyperthyroidism.

This clonotype was recorded once. V usage is TRBV6-1 and J usage is TRBJ2-1; D not certain. The CDR3 extends over 16 amino acids. Germline V CDR1 and CDR2: MNHNS, SASEGT. V lost 8 bases, J lost 1 base, and 18 bases lay in between. CDR3 residues: CASSGRQVHSYNEQFF. In DNA, the CDR3 is TGTGCCAGCTCCGGGCGCCAGGTACATTCCTACAATGAGCAGTTCTTC.

This clonotype was detected ten times or more. The V gene is TRBV7-9, the J gene TRBJ1-1; D unresolved. Germline V gene data show CDR1 as SEHNR and CDR2 as FQNEAQ (reference sequence). The CDR3 runs 15 residues. Deletions cut 0 bases from V and 10 bases from J, with 18 bases between. The CDR3 loop reads CASSLALSPPGGAFF. The CDR3 region has the DNA TGTGCCAGCAGCTTAGCGCTTTCACCTCCGGGCGGAGCTTTCTTT.

In this sample, this clonotype turned up a few times. J is TRBJ2-1 and V is TRBV7-3; D possibly corresponds to TRBD2 (6 bases). This CDR3 comprises 14 residues. With 5 bases removed from V and 4 bases from J, the gap between germline ends came to 12 bases. CDR1 and CDR2 from the germline V gene are SGHTA and FQGTGA. CDR3 nucleotide sequence: TGTGCCAGCAGCGCCGGGACTCAGTACAATGAGCAGTTCTTC. Translation gives CASSAGTQYNEQFF.

The chain recombines TRBV7-9 with TRBJ1-1; no clear D. CDR1 SEHNR and CDR2 FQNEAQ come from the germline V gene (reference sequence). V lost 7 bases and J 9 bases, leaving 15 bases between the germline ends. The CDR3 has 12 amino acids. The CDR3 here is CASKGGRAQAFF. In DNA, the CDR3 is TGTGCCAGCAAGGGAGGGCGGGCCCAAGCTTTCTTT.

This clonotype has a count of ten or more. The rearrangement joins TRBV30 to TRBJ2-3; TRBD1 aligns across 7 bases. Germline loops: CDR1 GTSNPN, CDR2 SVGIG (reference sequence). This CDR3 is built from 15 residues. V trimming: 3 bases; J trimming: 2 bases; junction bases outside the gene matches: 8. CDR3 loop: CAWRATGLITDTQYF. CDR3 sequence (DNA): TGTGCCTGGAGGGCGACAGGGTTAATCACAGATACGCAGTATTTT.

This rearrangement joins TRBV5-1 to TRBJ2-7, with 8 nucleotides matching TRBD1. The germline V gene encodes CDR1 SGHRS and CDR2 YFSETQ. The CDR3 sequence is 15 residues long. Germline trimming cut 4 bases from V and 2 bases from J; bases unmatched to any gene: 8. The DNA for the CDR3 is TGCGCCAGCAGCGGCCGGGACAGGCCTCCCTACGAGCAGTACTTC. It specifies CASSGRDRPPYEQYF. The complete variable domain, with remaining parts taken from reference TRBV5-1 and TRBJ2-7, reads KAGVTQTPRYLIKTRGQQVTLSCSPISGHRSVSWYQQTPGQGLQFLFEYFSETQRNKGNFPGRFSGRQFSNSRSEMNVSTLELGDSALYLCASSGRDRPPYEQYFGPGTRLTVT.

This clonotype was recorded many times. The chain uses TRBV7-9 and TRBJ2-7; 7 bases are shared with TRBD2. V was pared by 3 bases and J by 1 base, with 12 bases of the junction left unmatched. The CDR3 spans 17 residues. Per germline, CDR1 SEHNR and CDR2 FQNEAQ (reference sequence). DNA of the CDR3: TGTGCCAGCAGCTTCCCCAGGAGCGGGGACCCGTCCTACGAGCAGTACTTC. Its translation: CASSFPRSGDPSYEQYF.

In its sample, this clonotype was seen many times. J is TRBJ2-3 and V is TRBV20-1; 8 nucleotides line up with TRBD2. Germline V gene data show CDR1 as DFQATT and CDR2 as SNEGSKA (reference sequence). Losses at the gene ends were 6 bases for V and 7 bases for J; bases not matched to a gene: 9. This CDR3 has 13 amino acids. CDR3 bases: TGCAGTGCCCGGGGAGCGGGAGAACATACGCAGTATTTT. It encodes CSARGAGEHTQYF.